This TCR beta chain was recovered during a study of blood T cell repertoires in COVID-19. For the study at large: Whether acute or convalescent, the COVID-19 samples came from the United States, Italy and Spain. T cells, B-cell-depleted T cells, or PBMCs provided the cDNA or gDNA that served as material.

This clone was seen only once. The ends lost 3 bases at V and 7 bases at J; junction bases unmatched: 7. CDR1 is LGHDT, CDR2 YNNKEL, per germline (reference sequence). The CDR3 totals 16 residues. Original analysis: Amplifying reference gene primers gave estimates of nucleated cell counts. Repertoires were generated with immunoSEQ multiplex PCR, while TCRdb's copy carries only in-frame clones and drops some. The D gene and trimming were derived from the DNA, and the V and J assignments and clone size from that table. This sample carries approximately 250,000 clones, 80% to 90% of them seen once, and the ten largest clones take approximately 2%.

The TCR comes from a man aged 25 to 45 with active or convalescent COVID-19. The sequenced sample was peripheral blood. The chain has TRBV3-1 (or the pseudogene TRBV3-2) and TRBJ1-5; 12 positions agree with TRBD1. The CDR3 loop reads CASSQGDRGLGQPQHF. The CDR3 nucleotides read TGTGCCAGCAGCCAGGGGGACAGGGGGCTGGGACAGCCCCAGCATTTT.